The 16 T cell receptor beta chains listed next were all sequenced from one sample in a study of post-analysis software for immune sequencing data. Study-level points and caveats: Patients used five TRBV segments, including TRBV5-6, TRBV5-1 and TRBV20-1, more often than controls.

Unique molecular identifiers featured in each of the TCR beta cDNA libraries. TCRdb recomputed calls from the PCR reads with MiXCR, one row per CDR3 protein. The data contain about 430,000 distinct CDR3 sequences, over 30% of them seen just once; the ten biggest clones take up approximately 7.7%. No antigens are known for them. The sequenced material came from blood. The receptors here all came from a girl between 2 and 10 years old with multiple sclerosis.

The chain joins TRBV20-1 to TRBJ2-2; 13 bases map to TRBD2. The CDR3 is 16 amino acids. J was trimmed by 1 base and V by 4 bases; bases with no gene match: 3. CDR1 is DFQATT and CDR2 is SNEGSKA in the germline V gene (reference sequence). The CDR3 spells CSATGLAGVNTGELFF. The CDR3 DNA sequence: TGCAGTGCTACCGGACTAGCGGGGGTGAACACCGGGGAGCTGTTTTTT.

The CDR3 nucleotides are TGTGCCAGCAGTCCGACCGGGACAGGGGCTATCAATGAGCAGTTCTTC. It encodes CASSPTGTGAINEQFF. The rearrangement links TRBV28 to TRBJ2-1; 10 bases match TRBD1. CDR1 MDHEN and CDR2 SYDVKM come from the germline V gene. CDR3 length: 16 residues. Trimming cost V 5 bases and J 6 bases; bases outside gene matches: 10.

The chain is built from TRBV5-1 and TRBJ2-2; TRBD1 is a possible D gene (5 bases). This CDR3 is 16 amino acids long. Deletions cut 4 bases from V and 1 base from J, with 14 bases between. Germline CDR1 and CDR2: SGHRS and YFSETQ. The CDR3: CASSGRTPQNTGELFF. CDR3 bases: TGCGCCAGCAGCGGAAGGACACCTCAGAACACCGGGGAGCTGTTTTTT.

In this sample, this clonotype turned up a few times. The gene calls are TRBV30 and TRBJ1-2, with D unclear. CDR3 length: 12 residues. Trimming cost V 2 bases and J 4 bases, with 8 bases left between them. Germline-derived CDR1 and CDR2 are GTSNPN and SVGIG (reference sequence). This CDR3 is CAWSPLTYGYTF. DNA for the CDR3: TGTGCCTGGAGTCCGTTAACCTATGGCTACACCTTC.

The CDR3 sequence is CASSESITGGFYNEQFF. CDR3 in DNA: TGCGCCAGCAGTGAGTCGATAACAGGGGGATTCTACAATGAGCAGTTCTTC. The chain is built from TRBV10-1 and TRBJ2-1; 8 bases align to TRBD1. The germline gives CDR1 WNHNN, CDR2 SYGVQD (reference sequence). The CDR3 totals 17 residues. V shed 0 bases and J 3 bases; nucleotides not matched to a gene: 7.

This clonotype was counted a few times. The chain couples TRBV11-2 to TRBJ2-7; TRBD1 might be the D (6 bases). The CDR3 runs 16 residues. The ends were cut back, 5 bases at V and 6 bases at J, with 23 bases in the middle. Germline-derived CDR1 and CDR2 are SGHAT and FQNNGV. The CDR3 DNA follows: TGTGCCAGCAGCCCCTTCCCGGGACACGCTCGAGTCGAGCAGTACTTC. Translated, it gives CASSPFPGHARVEQYF. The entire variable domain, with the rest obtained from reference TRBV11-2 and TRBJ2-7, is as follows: EAGVAQSPRYKIIEKRQSVAFWCNPISGHATLYWYQQILGQGPKLLIQFQNNGVVDDSQLPKDRFSAERLKGVDSTLKIQPAKLEDSAVYLCASSPFPGHARVEQYFGPGTRLTVT.

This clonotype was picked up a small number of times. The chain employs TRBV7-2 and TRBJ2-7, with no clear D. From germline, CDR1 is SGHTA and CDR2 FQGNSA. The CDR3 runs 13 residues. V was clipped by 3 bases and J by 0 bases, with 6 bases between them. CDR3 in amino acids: CASSFPISYEQYF. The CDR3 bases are TGTGCCAGCAGCTTCCCCATCTCCTACGAGCAGTACTTC.

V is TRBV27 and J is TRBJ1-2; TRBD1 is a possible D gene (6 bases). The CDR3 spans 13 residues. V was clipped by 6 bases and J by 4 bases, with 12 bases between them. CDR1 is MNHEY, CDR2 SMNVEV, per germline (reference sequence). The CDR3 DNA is TGTGCCAGCAGCGGCAAGACAGGCTATGGCTACACCTTC. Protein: CASSGKTGYGYTF.

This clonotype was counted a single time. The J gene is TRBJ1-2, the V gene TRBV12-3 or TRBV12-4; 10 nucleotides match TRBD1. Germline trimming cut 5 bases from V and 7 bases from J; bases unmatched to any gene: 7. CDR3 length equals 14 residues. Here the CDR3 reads CASSPRTGGSGYTF. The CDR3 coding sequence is TGTGCCAGCAGTCCCAGGACAGGGGGTTCTGGCTACACCTTC.

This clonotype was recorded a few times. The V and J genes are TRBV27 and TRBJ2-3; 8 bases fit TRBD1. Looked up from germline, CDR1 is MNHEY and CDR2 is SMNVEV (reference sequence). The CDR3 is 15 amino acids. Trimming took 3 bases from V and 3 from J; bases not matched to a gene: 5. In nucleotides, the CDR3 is TGTGCCAGCAGTTTCACAGGGGGTAGTACAGATACGCAGTATTTT. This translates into CASSFTGGSTDTQYF.

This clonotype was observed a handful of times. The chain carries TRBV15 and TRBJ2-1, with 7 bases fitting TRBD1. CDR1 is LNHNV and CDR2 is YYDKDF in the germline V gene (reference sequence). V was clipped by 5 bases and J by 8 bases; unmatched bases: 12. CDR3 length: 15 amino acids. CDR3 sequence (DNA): TGTGCCACCAGCTCCCTTGAGACAGGGTGGGATGAGCAGTTCTTC. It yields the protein CATSSLETGWDEQFF.

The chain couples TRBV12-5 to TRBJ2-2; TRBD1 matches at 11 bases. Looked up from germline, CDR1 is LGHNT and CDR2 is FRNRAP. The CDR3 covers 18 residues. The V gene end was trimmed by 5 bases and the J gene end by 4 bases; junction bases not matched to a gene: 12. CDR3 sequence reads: CASGLRDRGSDRTGELFF. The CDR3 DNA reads TGTGCTAGTGGTCTAAGGGACAGGGGGTCGGATCGCACCGGGGAGCTGTTTTTT.

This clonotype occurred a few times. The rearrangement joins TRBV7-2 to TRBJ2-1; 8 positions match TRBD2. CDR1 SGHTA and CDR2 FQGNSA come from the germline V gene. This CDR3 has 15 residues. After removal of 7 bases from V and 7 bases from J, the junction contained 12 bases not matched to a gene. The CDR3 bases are TGTGCCAGCATTATCTCGGGAGGGCCCAGAAATGAGCAGTTCTTC. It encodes CASIISGGPRNEQFF.

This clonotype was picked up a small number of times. CDR3 DNA: TGTGCCATCAGTGATCGGAGGGGCTCCTATAATTCACCCCTCCACTTT. It specifies CAISDRRGSYNSPLHF. This chain uses TRBV10-3 with TRBJ1-6; D may be TRBD1 (5 bases). The CDR3 totals 16 residues. In germline, CDR1 is ENHRY, CDR2 SYGVKD. The ends were cut back, 3 bases at V and 0 bases at J, with 9 bases in the middle.

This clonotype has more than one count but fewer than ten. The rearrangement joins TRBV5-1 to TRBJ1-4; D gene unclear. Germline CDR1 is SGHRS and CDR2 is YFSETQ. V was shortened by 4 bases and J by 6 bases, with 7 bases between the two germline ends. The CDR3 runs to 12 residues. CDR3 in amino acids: CASSQLDEKLFF. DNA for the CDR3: TGCGCCAGCAGCCAACTGGATGAAAAACTGTTTTTT. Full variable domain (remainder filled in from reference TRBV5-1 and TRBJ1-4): KAGVTQTPRYLIKTRGQQVTLSCSPISGHRSVSWYQQTPGQGLQFLFEYFSETQRNKGNFPGRFSGRQFSNSRSEMNVSTLELGDSALYLCASSQLDEKLFFGSGTQLSVL.

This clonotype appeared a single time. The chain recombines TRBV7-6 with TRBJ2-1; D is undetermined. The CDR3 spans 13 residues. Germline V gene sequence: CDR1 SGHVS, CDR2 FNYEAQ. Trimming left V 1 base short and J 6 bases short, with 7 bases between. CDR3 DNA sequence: TGTGCCAGCAGCTTAGAAGTAATCAATGAGCAGTTCTTC. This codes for CASSLEVINEQFF.